These 23 T cell receptor beta chains originate from one sample sequenced in a study of CD8+ T cells in alopecia areata. RNA extraction was followed by reverse transcription into cDNA, which acted as the sequencing template. Profiled with immunoSEQ multiplex PCR; TCRdb holds only in-frame clones, not every one. The sample has 150,000 to 200,000 clones, roughly 60% seen once. The treatment here: oral pan-JAK inhibitor, 5-10 mg twice daily. Here the sequenced sample was CD4+ T cells sorted from blood, taken at week 24, from a patient treated with tofacitinib. These receptors were taken from a human donor with alopecia areata.

V and J are TRBV29-1 and TRBJ2-5, with D possibly being TRBD2 (5 bases). Per the germline V gene, CDR1 is SQVTM and CDR2 is ANQGSEA. The CDR3 covers 14 residues. Trimming cost V 3 bases and J 5 bases, with 16 bases left between them. The CDR3 sequence: CSVDAYGERETQYF. The DNA for the CDR3 is TGCAGCGTTGACGCGTACGGGGAGAGGGAGACCCAGTACTTC.

V and J are TRBV11-2 and TRBJ1-2; D remains ambiguous. The V and J ends lost 5 bases and 3 bases respectively, with 16 bases between them. This CDR3 is built from 15 residues. Per the germline V gene, CDR1 is SGHAT and CDR2 is FQNNGV. Written as DNA, the CDR3 is TGTGCCAGCAGCCAACCTATTGCGATCTACTATGGCTACACCTTC. Translation gives CASSQPIAIYYGYTF.

The chain links TRBV29-1 to TRBJ1-1; TRBD1 aligns across 9 bases. V was pared by 4 bases and J by 8 bases, with 8 bases of the junction left unmatched. The CDR3 length is 13 residues. Germline CDR1 SQVTM, CDR2 ANQGSEA. The chain's CDR3 is CSVGGKDRGEAFF. The DNA of the CDR3 is TGCAGCGTTGGGGGCAAGGACAGGGGAGAAGCTTTCTTT.

This clone was found a few times. The CDR3, as DNA: TGTGCCAGCAGCTGGGGGACAGAGCCGAATCAGCCCCAGCATTTT. This codes for CASSWGTEPNQPQHF. J is TRBJ1-5 and V is TRBV5-8, with 7 bases fitting TRBD1. CDR3 length: 15 amino acids. V shed 3 bases, J shed 4 bases, and the junction held 7 bases outside the gene matches. Germline values: CDR1 SGHTS, CDR2 YDEGEE.

This chain uses TRBV30 with TRBJ1-2; D unclear. The V end was cut by 4 bases, the J end by 3 bases, with 9 bases between. CDR3 size: 12 residues. The V gene's germline CDR1 is GTSNPN and CDR2 SVGIG (reference sequence). DNA of the CDR3: TGTGCCTGGAATAAAAATGACTATGGCTACACCTTC. This sequence encodes CAWNKNDYGYTF.

The gene calls are TRBV25-1 and TRBJ2-1; no definite D call. Germline values: CDR1 MGHDK, CDR2 SYGVNS. V gave up 8 bases and J gave up 3 bases, with 11 bases separating them. CDR3 length: 13 residues. Written as DNA, the CDR3 is TGTGCCAGCGTCCCACCTAACTACAATGAGCAGTTCTTC. Its translation is CASVPPNYNEQFF.

This clone was detected a few times. The rearrangement uses TRBV15 and TRBJ1-4; no clear D. Germline CDR1 is LNHNV and CDR2 is YYDKDF (reference sequence). The V end was cut by 5 bases, the J end by 5 bases, with 9 bases between. The CDR3 has 13 amino acids. The CDR3 nucleotides are TGTGCCACCAGCGACTTCGGGAATGAAAAACTGTTTTTT. This gives the protein CATSDFGNEKLFF.

The chain carries TRBV6-1 and TRBJ2-7, with 7 bases lining up with TRBD2. V was clipped by 2 bases and J by 6 bases; unmatched bases: 4. This CDR3 spans 13 amino acids. The germline gives CDR1 MNHNS, CDR2 SASEGT. The CDR3 region is CASSEFSGGEQYF. CDR3 DNA: TGTGCCAGCAGTGAATTTTCGGGAGGCGAGCAGTACTTC.

This clone was counted between two and nine times. V usage is TRBV4-2 and J usage is TRBJ2-7; no firm D call. The germline V gene encodes CDR1 LGHNA and CDR2 YNFKEQ. This CDR3 comprises 14 residues. The V end was cut by 5 bases, the J end by 5 bases, with 16 bases between. Here the CDR3 DNA reads TGTGCCAGCAGCGGACGTCAGGTTTCGGACGAGCAGTACTTC. It encodes CASSGRQVSDEQYF.

V usage is TRBV25-1 and J usage is TRBJ2-7; 9 bases map to TRBD1. J was trimmed by 2 bases and V by 3 bases; bases with no gene match: 5. Germline CDR1 reads MGHDK; CDR2 reads SYGVNS. This CDR3 contains 15 residues. CDR3 sequence: CASSDIGTGPYEQYF. The CDR3 coding sequence is TGTGCCAGCAGTGATATCGGGACAGGGCCCTACGAGCAGTACTTC.

This chain links TRBV5-6 with TRBJ2-1, with D perhaps matching TRBD1 (6 bases). The CDR3 loop spans 13 amino acids. Per germline, CDR1 SGHDT and CDR2 YYEEEE. Trimming removed 0 bases from V and 12 bases from J, with 13 bases in between. As DNA, the CDR3 is TGTGCCAGCAGCTTGGGTACAGGGTTTGGGCAGTTCTTC. It encodes CASSLGTGFGQFF.

The CDR3 DNA sequence: TGTGCCAGCCGAGCTCCGGGGGGCGATGAAAAACTGTTTTTT. This sequence encodes CASRAPGGDEKLFF. J is TRBJ1-4 and V is TRBV6-6; the D gene is possibly TRBD1 (6 bases). Trimming took 8 bases from V and 6 from J, leaving 16 bases between them. The CDR3 contains 14 residues. Germline V lookup: CDR1 MNHNY, CDR2 SVGAGI (reference sequence).

In this sample, this clone turned up once. The V and J genes are TRBV28 and TRBJ1-2; 7 bases match TRBD1. V trimming: 5 bases; J trimming: 3 bases; junction bases outside the gene matches: 3. The CDR3 runs 13 residues. Germline CDR1 reads MDHEN; CDR2 reads SYDVKM. In DNA, the CDR3 is TGTGCCAGCAGTGTTGACAGGGACTATGGCTACACCTTC. As protein: CASSVDRDYGYTF.

The chain employs TRBV29-1 and TRBJ2-7; the D gene is possibly TRBD1 (5 bases). The CDR3 runs to 11 residues. Trimming removed 7 bases from V and 2 bases from J, with 9 bases in between. Germline assignment: CDR1 SQVTM and CDR2 ANQGSEA. The DNA for the CDR3 is TGCAGCGGCTTGACAGCCTACGAGCAGTACTTC. It yields the protein CSGLTAYEQYF.

The rearrangement links TRBV7-2 to TRBJ1-2; 10 bases line up with TRBD1. There are 16 residues in the CDR3. Germline values: CDR1 SGHTA, CDR2 FQGNSA. V gave up 2 bases and J gave up 2 bases; unmatched junction bases: 5. The CDR3 DNA reads as TGTGCCAGCAGCTTATTGGGGACAGGGGAGAACTATGGCTACACCTTC. It is translated as CASSLLGTGENYGYTF.

The chain uses TRBV9 and TRBJ1-2; 8 bases line up with TRBD1. J was trimmed by 8 bases and V by 3 bases; bases with no gene match: 12. CDR3 length equals 15 residues. Looked up from germline, CDR1 is SGDLS and CDR2 is YYNGEE. The CDR3 DNA reads as TGTGCCAGCAGCGCGGGCTCCGACAGGGGTTTGGGCTACACCTTC. This translates into CASSAGSDRGLGYTF.

This rearrangement joins TRBV27 to TRBJ2-1, with TRBD2 matching over 8 bases. The CDR3 runs 16 residues. V shed 5 bases, J shed 2 bases, and the junction held 8 bases outside the gene matches. The germline V gene encodes CDR1 MNHEY and CDR2 SMNVEV (reference sequence). The CDR3 bases are TGTGCCAGCAGTGGGTTGAGGCGGGGGGCCTACAATGAGCAGTTCTTC. It yields the protein CASSGLRRGAYNEQFF.

This clone was seen once. The CDR3 reads CASSLDLRAGGHEQFF. CDR3 coding DNA: TGTGCCAGCAGCTTAGATTTACGGGCTGGCGGGCATGAGCAGTTCTTC. This sequence joins TRBV7-2 and TRBJ2-1, with D possibly being TRBD2 (5 bases). The ends were cut back, 1 base at V and 8 bases at J, with 18 bases in the middle. This CDR3 comprises 16 residues. Germline CDR1 and CDR2: SGHTA and FQGNSA.

V and J are TRBV30 and TRBJ1-2, with 7 bases that match TRBD1. Germline-derived CDR1 and CDR2 are GTSNPN and SVGIG (reference sequence). This CDR3 comprises 13 residues. The J segment lost 4 bases and the V segment lost 2 bases, leaving 4 bases of the junction unmatched. The CDR3 sequence: CAWSHEGAYGYTF. The CDR3 DNA follows: TGTGCCTGGAGTCATGAGGGGGCCTATGGCTACACCTTC. Variable domain in full (rest from reference TRBV30 and TRBJ1-2): SQTIHQWPATLVQPVGSPLSLECTVEGTSNPNLYWYRQAAGRGLQLLFYSVGIGQISSEVPQNLSASRPQDRQFILSSKKLLLSDSGFYLCAWSHEGAYGYTFGSGTRLTVV.

This clone appeared a few times. V and J are TRBV29-1 and TRBJ2-2, with a possible D match to TRBD2 (6 bases). Germline lookup yields CDR1 SQVTM and CDR2 ANQGSEA. The V and J ends lost 4 bases and 5 bases respectively, with 11 bases between them. The CDR3 has 13 residues. CDR3 sequence (DNA): TGCAGCGTTGTGGAGGGAAGGACCGGGGAGCTGTTTTTT. It is translated as CSVVEGRTGELFF.

This clone was picked up a small number of times. V and J are TRBV28 and TRBJ1-1; D uncertain. CDR1 is MDHEN, CDR2 SYDVKM, per germline. This CDR3 comprises 16 residues. V was shortened by 2 bases and J by 9 bases, with 22 bases between the two germline ends. CDR3 sequence reads: CASSLGVAVGGSKAFF. DNA of the CDR3: TGTGCCAGCAGTTTAGGGGTTGCGGTAGGAGGAAGTAAAGCTTTCTTT.

This clone was picked up a small number of times. This chain connects TRBV11-1 to TRBJ2-3, with a tentative D call TRBD2 (6 bases). The V gene lost 1 base and the J gene lost 1 base, with 9 bases spanning the gap. The germline gives CDR1 SGHAT, CDR2 FQDESV (reference sequence). The CDR3 is made up of 15 amino acids. The CDR3, as DNA: TGTGCCAGCAGCTTAGATGGAGGGGGCACAGATACGCAGTATTTT. Amino acid sequence: CASSLDGGGTDTQYF.

This chain joins TRBV5-1 and TRBJ1-5; D gene uncertain. The CDR3 sequence is 13 residues long. Trimming took off 0 bases at V and 7 bases at J, with 8 bases between the two ends. Germline V lookup: CDR1 SGHRS, CDR2 YFSETQ. CDR3 nucleotides: TGCGCCAGCAGCTTGGAAGGGAGGCAGCCCCAGCATTTT. It codes for CASSLEGRQPQHF.